The 22 T cell receptor beta chains given below trace back to one sample, sequenced in a study of blood T cell repertoires in COVID-19. Repertoires were generated with immunoSEQ multiplex PCR, while TCRdb's copy carries only in-frame clones and drops some. In the table there are around 260,000 clones, about nine tenths of which are singletons. Sequenced: peripheral blood. The source of these receptors is a man aged 55 to 70 who had recovered from COVID-19.

The chain joins TRBV30 to TRBJ2-3; D not resolved. Germline assignment: CDR1 GTSNPN and CDR2 SVGIG (reference sequence). V gave up 5 bases and J gave up 2 bases, with 20 bases separating them. This CDR3 has 16 amino acids. The CDR3 loop reads CAWGARVSRYTDTQYF. DNA for the CDR3: TGTGCCTGGGGCGCTCGAGTATCTAGGTACACAGATACGCAGTATTTT.

This clone appeared a single time. The V call is TRBV12-5, the J call TRBJ2-1, with D maybe TRBD1 (5 bases). The CDR3 runs 16 residues. V was trimmed by 2 bases and J by 5 bases, leaving 16 bases between them. The germline V gene has CDR1 LGHNT and CDR2 FRNRAP. Here the CDR3 reads CASGLTGRAFDNEQFF. DNA for the CDR3: TGTGCTAGTGGTTTGACAGGACGAGCATTCGACAATGAGCAGTTCTTC.

This clone appeared a few times. The chain recombines TRBV6-5 with TRBJ1-2; D gene uncertain. The CDR3 contains 13 residues. The V gene's germline CDR1 is MNHEY and CDR2 SVGAGI. With 6 bases removed from V and 2 bases from J, the gap between germline ends came to 10 bases. Written as DNA, the CDR3 is TGTGCCAGCAGGAGGGAGGTGAACTATGGCTACACCTTC. As protein: CASRREVNYGYTF.

CDR3 in amino acids: CASSEALGRVPTGANVLTF. Written as DNA, the CDR3 is TGTGCCAGCAGTGAAGCGCTGGGCAGGGTCCCCACTGGGGCCAACGTCCTGACTTTC. This sequence joins TRBV2 and TRBJ2-6; a possible D gene is TRBD1 (5 bases). Germline V gene data show CDR1 as SNHLY and CDR2 as FYNNEI. The CDR3 sequence is 19 residues long. V was clipped by 0 bases and J by 2 bases, with 17 bases between them.

V usage is TRBV10-2 and J usage is TRBJ2-7; possibly TRBD2 for D (7 bases). The germline CDR1 and CDR2 sequences are WSHSY and SAAADI. Trimming removed 4 bases from V and 2 bases from J, with 21 bases in between. CDR3 length equals 17 residues. CDR3 residues: CASSGGWGGAFTYEQYF. In nucleotides, the CDR3 is TGCGCCAGCAGTGGAGGGTGGGGGGGCGCGTTTACCTACGAGCAGTACTTC.

The chain recombines TRBV2 with TRBJ1-2; 8 nucleotides match TRBD1. The V gene end was trimmed by 5 bases and the J gene end by 6 bases; junction bases not matched to a gene: 8. This CDR3 is built from 14 residues. Germline V gene sequence: CDR1 SNHLY, CDR2 FYNNEI. The CDR3 nucleotides read TGTGCCAGCAGTCCCGTGGGACAGGATGATGGCTACACCTTC. Amino acid sequence: CASSPVGQDDGYTF.

The chain employs TRBV27 and TRBJ2-2; 7 bases agree with TRBD1. The germline V gene has CDR1 MNHEY and CDR2 SMNVEV (reference sequence). Germline trimming cut 8 bases from V and 6 bases from J; bases unmatched to any gene: 12. This CDR3 region has 15 residues. CDR3 in amino acids: CASYEQGKGPGELFF. In DNA form, the CDR3 reads TGTGCCAGCTACGAACAGGGGAAGGGGCCCGGGGAGCTGTTTTTT.

The chain joins TRBV4-2 to TRBJ1-2, with 9 nucleotides matching TRBD1. Germline assignment: CDR1 LGHNA and CDR2 YNFKEQ. Germline trimming cut 5 bases from V and 4 bases from J; bases unmatched to any gene: 8. There are 15 residues in the CDR3. The DNA for the CDR3 is TGTGCCAGCAGCAAAAGACAGGGGGTAGGCTATGGCTACACCTTC. Amino acid sequence: CASSKRQGVGYGYTF.

V usage is TRBV5-1 and J usage is TRBJ2-2, with a possible D match to TRBD2 (6 bases). This CDR3 region has 16 residues. The germline CDR1 and CDR2 sequences are SGHRS and YFSETQ. Trimming took 7 bases from V and 2 from J, leaving 18 bases between them. The CDR3 coding sequence is TGCGCCAGCGCTAGGACTACCACCACAAACACCGGGGAGCTGTTTTTT. It translates to CASARTTTTNTGELFF.

This clone appeared many times. The chain recombines TRBV11-1 with TRBJ2-1, with D hard to call. V lost 2 bases, J lost 3 bases, and 14 bases lay in between. The CDR3 loop spans 16 amino acids. The germline V gene has CDR1 SGHAT and CDR2 FQDESV (reference sequence). The CDR3 region has the DNA TGTGCCAGCAGCTTAACTGTCCCGAAGTTCTACAATGAGCAGTTCTTC. This codes for CASSLTVPKFYNEQFF.

The chain employs TRBV6-5 and TRBJ1-5, with 9 bases matching TRBD1. V gave up 3 bases and J gave up 4 bases; unmatched junction bases: 1. CDR1 is MNHEY and CDR2 is SVGAGI in the germline V gene. The CDR3 runs to 14 residues. CDR3 amino acids: CASSYGQGNQPQHF. The CDR3 region has the DNA TGTGCCAGCAGTTATGGACAGGGGAATCAGCCCCAGCATTTT.

The table lists this clone with a few counts. In nucleotides, the CDR3 is TGTGCCAGCAACCGAACAGGGGGCGTCGACACCGGGGAGCTGTTTTTT. Translating it yields CASNRTGGVDTGELFF. The V call is TRBV21-1, the J call TRBJ2-2; the table's D call TRBD1 went unverified against the DNA. TRBV21-1 is deemed a pseudogene. This CDR3 comprises 16 residues.

The chain employs TRBV25-1 and TRBJ1-2; no definite D call. The V gene's germline CDR1 is MGHDK and CDR2 SYGVNS. This CDR3 comprises 11 residues. Deletions cut 6 bases from V and 7 bases from J, with 9 bases between. The CDR3 sequence: CASRANSGYTF. In DNA form, the CDR3 reads TGTGCCAGCAGGGCGAACAGTGGCTACACCTTC.

The chain couples TRBV9 to TRBJ2-7; TRBD1 agrees at 11 bases. Germline-derived CDR1 and CDR2 are SGDLS and YYNGEE. The V gene end was trimmed by 4 bases and the J gene end by 6 bases; junction bases not matched to a gene: 9. This CDR3 has 15 amino acids. The CDR3 sequence is CASSPRGQGASEQYF. CDR3 sequence (DNA): TGTGCCAGCAGCCCCCGAGGACAGGGGGCATCCGAGCAGTACTTC.

The chain carries TRBV5-1 and TRBJ2-1, with D unclear. The V end lost 5 bases, the J end lost 7 bases, and 16 bases lay between the germline ends. The CDR3 is 14 amino acids. From germline, CDR1 is SGHRS and CDR2 YFSETQ. This chain's CDR3 is CASRVHKEENEQFF. The CDR3 coding sequence is TGCGCCAGCAGAGTACATAAAGAGGAAAATGAGCAGTTCTTC.

The V and J genes are TRBV7-6 and TRBJ2-3; a weak D match, TRBD1 (6 bases). Trimming removed 7 bases from V and 3 bases from J, with 17 bases in between. Germline V gene sequence: CDR1 SGHVS, CDR2 FNYEAQ. The CDR3 consists of 15 residues. The DNA for the CDR3 is TGTGCCAGCACCCCCCAAGTTAGGGGGACAGATACGCAGTATTTT. It codes for CASTPQVRGTDTQYF. Filled out from reference TRBV7-6 and TRBJ2-3, the complete variable domain reads GAGVSQSPRYKVTKRGQDVALRCDPISGHVSLYWYRQALGQGPEFLTYFNYEAQQDKSGLPNDRFSAERPEGSISTLTIQRTEQRDSAMYRCASTPQVRGTDTQYFGPGTRLTVL.

The V gene is TRBV4-2, the J gene TRBJ2-5, with TRBD1 identical over 8 bases. This CDR3 has 15 amino acids. V was clipped by 0 bases and J by 5 bases; unmatched bases: 5. Germline CDR1 and CDR2: LGHNA and YNFKEQ. The CDR3 DNA reads as TGTGCCAGCAGCCAAGAGTCGTACAGGGGGGAGACCCAGTACTTC. It translates to CASSQESYRGETQYF.

The V and J genes are TRBV5-1 and TRBJ2-2; 7 bases line up with TRBD2. This CDR3 contains 16 residues. V lost 0 bases to trimming and J lost 2 bases; unmatched junction nucleotides: 4. CDR1 SGHRS and CDR2 YFSETQ come from the germline V gene. In DNA, the CDR3 is TGCGCCAGCAGCTTGGAGCTAGCGGACAACACCGGGGAGCTGTTTTTT. Protein sequence: CASSLELADNTGELFF.

DNA for the CDR3: TGCAGTGCTAGTCGAGCCCTATTTGCGACAGATGAGGGCAATCAGCCCCAGCATTTT. Translated: CSASRALFATDEGNQPQHF. The chain has TRBV20-1 and TRBJ1-5, with D possibly TRBD1 on 5 matching bases. The germline V gene encodes CDR1 DFQATT and CDR2 SNEGSKA (reference sequence). V was cut by 3 bases and J by 2 bases, with 26 bases left in between. The CDR3 loop spans 19 amino acids.

The chain employs TRBV9 and TRBJ1-1, with D perhaps matching TRBD1 (5 bases). This CDR3 is 13 amino acids long. From germline, CDR1 is SGDLS and CDR2 YYNGEE. With 0 bases removed from V and 10 bases from J, the gap between germline ends came to 13 bases. CDR3 in DNA: TGTGCCAGCAGCGTAGTGGGGCGACGGATAGCTTTCTTT. Its translation is CASSVVGRRIAFF. The full variable domain, with the rest looked up from reference TRBV9 and TRBJ1-1, is DSGVTQTPKHLITATGQRVTLRCSPRSGDLSVYWYQQSLDQGLQFLIQYYNGEERAKGNILERFSAQQFPDLHSELNLSSLELGDSALYFCASSVVGRRIAFFGQGTRLTVV.

The gene calls are TRBV7-9 and TRBJ1-1; TRBD1 agrees at 7 bases. V shed 1 base and J 6 bases; nucleotides not matched to a gene: 8. The length of the CDR3 is 15 residues. Germline V lookup: CDR1 SEHNR, CDR2 FQNEAQ (reference sequence). The CDR3 loop is CASSLGAGGRPEAFF. The CDR3, as DNA: TGTGCCAGCAGCTTAGGTGCAGGGGGGCGTCCTGAAGCTTTCTTT.

The genes are TRBV5-4 and TRBJ2-3; 8 bases are shared with TRBD2. Per the germline V gene, CDR1 is SGHNT and CDR2 is YYREEE (reference sequence). The V segment lost 4 bases and the J segment 4 bases; nucleotides outside the gene matches: 8. The CDR3 length is 15 residues. In DNA form, the CDR3 reads TGTGCCAGCAGCCCCGGGACTAGGGAATCAGATACGCAGTATTTT. Its protein is CASSPGTRESDTQYF.